This entry features one T cell receptor (beta chain) sequence. This entry comes from a study of blood T cell repertoires in COVID-19. Repertoires were generated with immunoSEQ multiplex PCR, while TCRdb's copy carries only in-frame clones and drops some. This table holds 250,000 to 300,000 clones, just under 90% found once. The trim removed 3 bases at V and 1 base at J, leaving 9 bases unmatched. Germline-derived CDR1 and CDR2 are LNHDA and SQIVND (reference sequence). The CDR3 has 17 amino acids. This receptor was identified in a woman aged 45-65 years who had been exposed to COVID-19. Specimen: PBMCs or T cells enriched from blood (not recorded which). V gene TRBV19 combines with J gene TRBJ2-3; 8 nucleotides line up with TRBD2. The CDR3 spells CASSMGGLRGGTDTQYF. CDR3 coding DNA: TGTGCCAGTAGTATGGGTGGCTTGCGGGGGGGCACAGATACGCAGTATTTT.